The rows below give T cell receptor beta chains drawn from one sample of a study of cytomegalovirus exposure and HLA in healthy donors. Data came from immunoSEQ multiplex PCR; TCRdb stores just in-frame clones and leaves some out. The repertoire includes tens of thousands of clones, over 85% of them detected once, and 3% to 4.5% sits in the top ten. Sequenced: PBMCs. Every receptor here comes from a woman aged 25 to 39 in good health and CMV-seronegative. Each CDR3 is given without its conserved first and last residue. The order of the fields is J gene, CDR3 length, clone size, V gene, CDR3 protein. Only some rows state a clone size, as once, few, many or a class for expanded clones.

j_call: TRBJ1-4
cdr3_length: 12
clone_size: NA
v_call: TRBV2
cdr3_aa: ASRRGTTNEKLF

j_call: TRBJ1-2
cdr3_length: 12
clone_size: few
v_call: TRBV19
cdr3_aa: ASSSPGTGNGYT

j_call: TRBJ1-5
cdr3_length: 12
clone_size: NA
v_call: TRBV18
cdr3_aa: ASSPPGVNQPQH

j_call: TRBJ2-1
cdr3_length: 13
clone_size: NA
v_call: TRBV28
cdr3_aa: ASRPGQGAYNEQF

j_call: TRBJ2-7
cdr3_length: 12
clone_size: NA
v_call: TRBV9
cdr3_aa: ASSVGVATYEQY

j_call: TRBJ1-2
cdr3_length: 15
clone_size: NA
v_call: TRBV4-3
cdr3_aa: ASSPETTGNYNYGYT

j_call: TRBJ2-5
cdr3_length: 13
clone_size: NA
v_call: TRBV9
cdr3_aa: ASSVGTVSMETQY

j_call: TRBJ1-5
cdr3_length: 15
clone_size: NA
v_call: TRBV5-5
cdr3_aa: ASSLNEGGQGIQPQH

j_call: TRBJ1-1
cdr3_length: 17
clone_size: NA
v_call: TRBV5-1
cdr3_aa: ASSLASGHQGARSTEAF

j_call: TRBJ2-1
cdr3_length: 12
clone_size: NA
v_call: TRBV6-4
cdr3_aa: ASKAGLADNEQF

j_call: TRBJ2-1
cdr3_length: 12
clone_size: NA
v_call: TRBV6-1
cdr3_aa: ASTEGGSYNEQF

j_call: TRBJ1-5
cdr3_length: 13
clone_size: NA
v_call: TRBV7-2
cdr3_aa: ASSRGGQGNQPQH

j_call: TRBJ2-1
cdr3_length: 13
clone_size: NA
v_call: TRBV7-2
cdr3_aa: ASSLASSRYNEQF

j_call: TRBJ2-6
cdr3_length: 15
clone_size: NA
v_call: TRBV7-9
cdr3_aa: ASSFGTGDWLANVLT

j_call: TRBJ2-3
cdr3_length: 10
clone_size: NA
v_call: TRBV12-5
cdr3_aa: ASARGEDTQY

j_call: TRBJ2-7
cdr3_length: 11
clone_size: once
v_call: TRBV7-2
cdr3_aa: ASSGDKTYEQY

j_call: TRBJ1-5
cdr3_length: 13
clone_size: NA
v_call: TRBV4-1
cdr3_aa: ASSQRQGDNQPQH

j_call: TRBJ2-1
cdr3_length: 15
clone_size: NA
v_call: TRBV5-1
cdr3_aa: ASSREGWPGAHNEQF

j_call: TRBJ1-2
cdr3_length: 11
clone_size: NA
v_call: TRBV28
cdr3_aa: ASSLGRVNGYT

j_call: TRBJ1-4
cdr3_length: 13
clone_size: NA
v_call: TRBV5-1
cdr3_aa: ASSLWGRRDEKLF

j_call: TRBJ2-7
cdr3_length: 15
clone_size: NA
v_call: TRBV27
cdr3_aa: ASSSPTDKRGGNEQY

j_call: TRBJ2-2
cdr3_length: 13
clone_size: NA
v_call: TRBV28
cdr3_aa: ASSFDVGGNRELF

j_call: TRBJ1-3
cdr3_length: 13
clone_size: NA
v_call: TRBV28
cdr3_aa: ASSYQGASGNTIY

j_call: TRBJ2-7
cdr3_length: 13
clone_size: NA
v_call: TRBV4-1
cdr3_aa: ASSQDTSGRGGQY

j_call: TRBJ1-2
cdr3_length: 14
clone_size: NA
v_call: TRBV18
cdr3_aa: ASSPTHVEGAGGYT

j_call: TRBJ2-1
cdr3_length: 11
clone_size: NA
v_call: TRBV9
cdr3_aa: ASSTGGYNEQF

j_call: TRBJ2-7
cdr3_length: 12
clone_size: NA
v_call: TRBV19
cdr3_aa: ASRVGGDRYEQY

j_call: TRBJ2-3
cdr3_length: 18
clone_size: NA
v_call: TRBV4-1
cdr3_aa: ASSRTGLAGTVGPTDTQY

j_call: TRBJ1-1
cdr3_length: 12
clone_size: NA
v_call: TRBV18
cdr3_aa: ASSPDRKNTEAF

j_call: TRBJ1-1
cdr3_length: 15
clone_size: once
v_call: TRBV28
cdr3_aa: ASSAPGLQGWNTEAF

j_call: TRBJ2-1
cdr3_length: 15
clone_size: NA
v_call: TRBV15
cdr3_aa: ATSGPSIAGGGDEQF

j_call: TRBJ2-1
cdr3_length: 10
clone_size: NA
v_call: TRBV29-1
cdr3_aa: SVDRASNEQF

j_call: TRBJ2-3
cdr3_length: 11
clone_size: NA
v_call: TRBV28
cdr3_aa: IAGELAYDTQY

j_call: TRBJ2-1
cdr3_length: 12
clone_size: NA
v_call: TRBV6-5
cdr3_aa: ASSYPGGRDEQF

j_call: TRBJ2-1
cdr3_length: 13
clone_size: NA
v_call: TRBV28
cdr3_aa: ASSLGTGSYNEQF

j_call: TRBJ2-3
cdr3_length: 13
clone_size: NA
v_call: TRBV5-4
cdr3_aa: ASSLGGGTTDTQY

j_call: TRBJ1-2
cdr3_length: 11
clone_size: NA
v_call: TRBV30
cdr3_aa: AWSLGPNYGCT

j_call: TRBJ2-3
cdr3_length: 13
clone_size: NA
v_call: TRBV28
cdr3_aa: ASSLSSGLGGTQY